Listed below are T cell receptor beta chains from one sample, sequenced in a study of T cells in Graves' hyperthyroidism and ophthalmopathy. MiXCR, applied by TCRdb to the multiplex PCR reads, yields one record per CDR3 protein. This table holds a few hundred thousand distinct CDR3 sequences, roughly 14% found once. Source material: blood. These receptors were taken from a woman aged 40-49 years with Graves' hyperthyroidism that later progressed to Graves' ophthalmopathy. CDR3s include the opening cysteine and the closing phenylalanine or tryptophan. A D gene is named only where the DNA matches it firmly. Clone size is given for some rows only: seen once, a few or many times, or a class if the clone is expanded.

cdr3_aa: CAISEGEKLFF; cdr3_nt: TGTGCCATCAGTGAAGGCGAAAAACTGTTTTTT; d_call: -; j_call: TRBJ1-4; v_call: TRBV10-3; clone_size: many
cdr3_aa: CASSEGSYGNTIYF; cdr3_nt: TGTGCCAGCAGTGAAGGGAGTTATGGAAACACCATATATTTT; d_call: -; j_call: TRBJ1-3; v_call: TRBV2; clone_size: many
cdr3_aa: CASSSDTHETQYF; cdr3_nt: TGTGCCAGCAGCTCAGACACCCACGAGACCCAGTACTTC; d_call: -; j_call: TRBJ2-5; v_call: TRBV7-3; clone_size: few
cdr3_aa: CAWSVLDPVNEQFF; cdr3_nt: TGTGCCTGGAGTGTCTTAGACCCAGTAAATGAGCAGTTCTTC; d_call: -; j_call: TRBJ2-1; v_call: TRBV30; clone_size: many
cdr3_aa: CASSQEPDALSGNTIYF; cdr3_nt: TGCGCCAGCAGCCAAGAACCAGACGCTCTCTCTGGAAACACCATATATTTT; d_call: -; j_call: TRBJ1-3; v_call: TRBV4-1; clone_size: many
cdr3_aa: CASSLGRVLYEQYF; cdr3_nt: TGTGCCAGCTCACTCGGACGGGTTCTCTACGAGCAGTACTTC; d_call: -; j_call: TRBJ2-7; v_call: TRBV18; clone_size: many
cdr3_aa: CSANRATNEKLFF; cdr3_nt: TGCAGTGCAAACAGGGCTACTAATGAAAAACTGTTTTTT; d_call: -; j_call: TRBJ1-4; v_call: TRBV20-1; clone_size: many
cdr3_aa: CSAPSRTGSTEAFF; cdr3_nt: TGCAGTGCTCCGTCCCGGACAGGGAGCACTGAAGCTTTCTTT; d_call: TRBD1; j_call: TRBJ1-1; v_call: TRBV20-1; clone_size: many
cdr3_aa: CASSFAENLYF; cdr3_nt: TGTGCCAGCAGTTTTGCTGAAAACCTCTACTTC; d_call: -; j_call: TRBJ2-5; v_call: TRBV2; clone_size: many
cdr3_aa: CASSLLAGGNSPLHF; cdr3_nt: TGTGCCAGCAGTTTACTGGCAGGGGGGAATTCACCCCTCCACTTT; d_call: TRBD1; j_call: TRBJ1-6; v_call: TRBV28; clone_size: many
cdr3_aa: CASSPPSPNEQFF; cdr3_nt: TGTGCCAGCAGTCCACCGTCGCCGAATGAGCAGTTCTTC; d_call: -; j_call: TRBJ2-1; v_call: TRBV12-3/TRBV12-4; clone_size: many
cdr3_aa: CASSYSKGPDTQYF; cdr3_nt: TGTGCCAGCAGTTACTCGAAGGGCCCAGATACGCAGTATTTT; d_call: -; j_call: TRBJ2-3; v_call: TRBV6-5; clone_size: many
cdr3_aa: CAKDLDGEAFF; cdr3_nt: TGTGCCAAAGATCTGGACGGTGAAGCTTTCTTT; d_call: -; j_call: TRBJ1-1; v_call: TRBV30; clone_size: -
cdr3_aa: CASSVAGDNQPQHF; cdr3_nt: TGTGCCAGCAGTGTTGCCGGGGACAATCAGCCCCAGCATTTT; d_call: -; j_call: TRBJ1-5; v_call: TRBV6-1; clone_size: -
cdr3_aa: CAIGVLGSGELFF; cdr3_nt: TGTGCCATCGGCGTCTTAGGGTCCGGGGAGCTGTTTTTT; d_call: -; j_call: TRBJ2-2; v_call: TRBV10-3; clone_size: many
cdr3_aa: CASSEGRLAGAYEQYF; cdr3_nt: TGTGCCAGCAGCGAAGGAAGACTAGCGGGAGCTTACGAGCAGTACTTC; d_call: TRBD2; j_call: TRBJ2-7; v_call: TRBV5-4; clone_size: few
cdr3_aa: CASSRWGDRGNQPQHF; cdr3_nt: TGTGCCAGCAGTCGATGGGGGGACAGGGGCAATCAGCCCCAGCATTTT; d_call: TRBD1; j_call: TRBJ1-5; v_call: TRBV28; clone_size: -
cdr3_aa: CASSPTSGRGTHEQYF; cdr3_nt: TGTGCCAGCAGTCCAACTAGCGGGAGAGGTACTCACGAGCAGTACTTC; d_call: TRBD2; j_call: TRBJ2-7; v_call: TRBV2; clone_size: many
cdr3_aa: CASSFFTAGNTIYF; cdr3_nt: TGTGCCAGCAGTTTCTTTACTGCTGGAAACACCATATATTTT; d_call: -; j_call: TRBJ1-3; v_call: TRBV28; clone_size: many
cdr3_aa: CASSVVGRDNEQFF; cdr3_nt: TGTGCCAGCAGCGTAGTGGGTAGGGACAATGAGCAGTTCTTC; d_call: -; j_call: TRBJ2-1; v_call: TRBV9; clone_size: many
cdr3_aa: CASLRHSTDTQYF; cdr3_nt: TGTGCCAGCTTGCGACATAGCACAGATACGCAGTATTTT; d_call: -; j_call: TRBJ2-3; v_call: TRBV7-3; clone_size: many
cdr3_aa: CATSDRGYNEQFF; cdr3_nt: TGTGCCACCAGTGACCGCGGCTACAATGAGCAGTTCTTC; d_call: -; j_call: TRBJ2-1; v_call: TRBV24-1; clone_size: -
cdr3_aa: CASTQKYNNEQFF; cdr3_nt: TGTGCCAGCACCCAAAAGTATAACAATGAGCAGTTCTTC; d_call: -; j_call: TRBJ2-1; v_call: TRBV7-9; clone_size: many
cdr3_aa: CASSIQGQGTEAFF; cdr3_nt: TGTGCCAGTAGTATACAGGGTCAAGGCACTGAAGCTTTCTTT; d_call: -; j_call: TRBJ1-1; v_call: TRBV19; clone_size: many
cdr3_aa: CASRRTITYGYTF; cdr3_nt: TGTGCCAGCAGGCGGACAATCACCTATGGCTACACCTTC; d_call: -; j_call: TRBJ1-2; v_call: TRBV12-3/TRBV12-4; clone_size: many
cdr3_aa: CASSQDRGGRGMRRTGELFF; cdr3_nt: TGTGCCAGCAGCCAAGACCGCGGCGGCAGGGGGATGCGTAGGACCGGGGAGCTGTTTTTT; d_call: TRBD1; j_call: TRBJ2-2; v_call: TRBV3-1; clone_size: many
cdr3_aa: CASSLWGDYGYTF; cdr3_nt: TGTGCCAGCAGCTTGTGGGGGGATTATGGCTACACCTTC; d_call: -; j_call: TRBJ1-2; v_call: TRBV5-4; clone_size: few
cdr3_aa: CAWSGGVTGELFF; cdr3_nt: TGTGCCTGGAGTGGCGGGGTTACCGGGGAGCTGTTTTTT; d_call: -; j_call: TRBJ2-2; v_call: TRBV30; clone_size: many
cdr3_aa: CASRGGLAHFNEQFF; cdr3_nt: TGTGCCAGCAGGGGGGGACTAGCCCACTTCAATGAGCAGTTCTTC; d_call: TRBD2; j_call: TRBJ2-1; v_call: TRBV28; clone_size: -